The source of this T cell receptor beta chain is a study of cytomegalovirus exposure and HLA in healthy donors. PCR primers comprised 60 Vbeta and 13 Jbeta primers. Sequenced by immunoSEQ multiplex PCR; TCRdb stores in-frame clones only, minus some. The profile shows around 140,000 clones, approximately 90% of them singletons. Sequenced sample: PBMCs. This sequence was found in a woman in her 30s in good health and CMV-seronegative.

CDR3 loop: CASSTDSGTTNEQFF. Written as DNA, the CDR3 is TGTGCCAGCTCAACTGATAGCGGGACCACTAATGAGCAGTTCTTC. The chain is built from TRBV18 and TRBJ2-1; 8 bases align to TRBD2. The germline CDR1 and CDR2 sequences are KGHSH and LQKENI. The CDR3 contains 15 residues. V was pared by 5 bases and J by 7 bases, with 10 bases of the junction left unmatched.